Given below is one TCR beta chain in context. The specificity of this receptor is unknown. At one of its ends the junction is not consistent with the germline gene, which may arise from a read error. The CDR3 holds 16 amino acids from the cysteine to the phenylalanine. This entry keeps only the CDR3 DNA: 48 bases, framed from base 1. CDR1 SGHNT and CDR2 YYREEE are derived from the germline V gene (reference sequence). These data belong to a study of T cell changes during pregnancy in multiple sclerosis (dated 2019 in TCRdb). Notes on the research overall: The study looked at changes in the T cell repertoire across pregnancy in women with multiple sclerosis.

Libraries were made using the immunoSEQ multiplex PCR assay. Held by TCRdb, this immuneACCESS table contains in-frame sequences only and omits some clones. Under half of the omission traces to an unresolved V gene where checked; the cause of the rest is unknown. The sample records some 41,000 clones, roughly 93% of which are singletons. The ten biggest clones cover roughly 1.4% of the sample. The specimen sequenced was PBMCs (not recorded whether the cells were cultured). The sequence derives from a female donor with multiple sclerosis, enrolled in a pregnancy study. The V gene is TRBV5-4 and the J gene is TRBJ2-2; a stretch of 11 junction bases matches TRBD2. CDR3 reads: CASSSPTSGATGGLFF. The DNA sequence is as follows: TGTGCCAGCAGCTCGCCGACTAGCGGGGCCACCGGGGGGCTGTTTTTT. Reference TRBV5-4 and TRBJ2-2 genes cover what lies past the CDR3, so the full variable domain is ETGVTQSPTHLIKTRGQQVTLRCSSQSGHNTVSWYQQALGQGPQFIFQYYREEENGRGNFPPRFSGLQFPNYSSELNVNALELDDSALYLCASSSPTSGATGGLFFGEGSRLTVL.